This is a list of T cell receptor beta chains from one sample in a study of cytomegalovirus exposure and HLA in healthy donors. Method: immunoSEQ multiplex PCR; TCRdb's copy keeps in-frame clones and lacks some. The profile shows tens of thousands of clones, around 76% of them singletons. The specimen was PBMCs. These receptors were collected from a man aged 18 to 29 in good health and CMV-seronegative. The CDR3 runs from the conserved cysteine through the conserved F or W. The D gene is left open where the match is weak.

>TRBV15|TRBJ1-5|NA
CATSKLSGTGVVRQPQHF
>TRBV9|TRBJ1-3|NA
CASTPGRANGNTIYF
>TRBV10-3|TRBJ1-1|NA
CAISESDGVVAAFF
>TRBV7-3|TRBJ2-3|NA
CASSLGSRSSTDTQYF
>TRBV29-1|TRBJ1-2|TRBD1
CSVNGQGAYGYTF
>TRBV4-3|TRBJ2-5|NA
CASSQDTSRETQYF
>TRBV10-1|TRBJ2-7|NA
CASLPPRGEPYEQYF
>TRBV4-3|TRBJ2-1|NA
CASSRNFGSSYNEQFF
>TRBV11-2|TRBJ2-3|TRBD1
CASSLWTGRADTQYF
>TRBV30|TRBJ2-7|TRBD2
CAWSRLAGGASSYEQYF
>TRBV5-1|TRBJ1-1|NA
CASSWGQNTEAFF
>TRBV5-1|TRBJ2-3|NA
CASSLQGRRSDTQYF
>TRBV5-1|TRBJ1-5|NA
CASSQDINQPQHF
>TRBV27|TRBJ1-5|NA
CASSFGGNQPQHF